This TCR beta chain was profiled in a study of T cell repertoires in cytomegalovirus infection. The V gene lost 5 bases and the J gene lost 3 bases, with 14 bases spanning the gap. Germline CDR1 SGHVS, CDR2 FNYEAQ. The CDR3 consists of 15 residues. One entry per CDR3 protein, called by TCRdb with MiXCR from the reads. This table has fewer than 900,000 distinct CDR3 sequences, about 27% appearing once. Concerning this clonotype: Its antigen is not identified.

The sequencing here drew on cultured CD8+ T cells from PBMCs, taken from culture after CMV antigen stimulation. The clonotype was recovered from a human donor in good health (CMV status not recorded). Some clones in this sample may be carry-over from other donors' samples. The chain couples TRBV7-6 to TRBJ1-5; the D is unclear. The CDR3 coding sequence is TGTGCCAGCAGCCCTAGGGTGGACTCCAATCAGCCCCAGCATTTT. Translation: CASSPRVDSNQPQHF.